Below are 25 T cell receptor beta chains sequenced from a single sample in a study of T cells in Graves' hyperthyroidism and ophthalmopathy (dated by TCRdb to the late 2010s). The receptor library was made with multiplex PCR. Sequencing was carried out with an Illumina HiSeq 2000. Amplification of TCR beta CDR3 regions was carried out from RNA transcripts. The first round of RT-PCR for the TCR CDR3 was performed with the HTBI primer set and the Qiagen OneStep RT-PCR kit. TCRdb's own reprocessing of the public reads used fastp at Q25 and MiXCR and kept productive beta chains. CDR3 protein duplicates are merged, each entry listing the most common genes and DNA. The sample profile shows 400,000 to 500,000 distinct CDR3 sequences; roughly 14% of them were found once. The ten most abundant clones make up over 10% of the sample. The sample taken for sequencing was blood. The source is a man between 18 and 29 years old with Graves' ophthalmopathy.

In this sample, this clonotype turned up many times. The V call is TRBV29-1, the J call TRBJ2-7; D gene ambiguous. The V gene's germline CDR1 is SQVTM and CDR2 ANQGSEA. The V gene lost 5 bases and the J gene lost 1 base, with 15 bases spanning the gap. The CDR3 spans 14 residues. CDR3 bases: TGCAGCGTTCCCCGGGCTGTGGGATCCTACGAGCAGTACTTC. Translation gives CSVPRAVGSYEQYF.

In this sample, this clonotype turned up many times. The gene calls are TRBV6-1 and TRBJ2-3; TRBD1 aligns across 8 bases. Germline CDR1 is MNHNS and CDR2 is SASEGT. With V trimmed by 6 bases and J by 0 bases, 8 bases remained unmatched. There are 16 residues in the CDR3. CDR3 nucleotide sequence: TGTGCCAGCAGGAGGACAGGGCGACTTAGCACAGATACGCAGTATTTT. Translated: CASRRTGRLSTDTQYF.

This chain links TRBV10-3 with TRBJ2-3; D is unclear. This CDR3 comprises 18 residues. The V gene lost 5 bases and the J gene lost 0 bases, with 21 bases spanning the gap. Germline assignment: CDR1 ENHRY and CDR2 SYGVKD. This CDR3 reads CAISYHADGFYSTDTQYF. The CDR3 coding sequence is TGTGCCATCAGTTATCATGCCGACGGTTTCTATAGCACAGATACGCAGTATTTT.

This clonotype was seen only a few times. The V gene is TRBV5-1, the J gene TRBJ1-1, with unresolved D. With 4 bases removed from V and 0 bases from J, the gap between germline ends came to 13 bases. This CDR3 is built from 15 residues. CDR1 SGHRS and CDR2 YFSETQ come from the germline V gene. The CDR3 sequence is CASSPRTALNTEAFF. The CDR3 DNA sequence: TGCGCCAGCAGCCCGCGGACGGCACTGAACACTGAAGCTTTCTTT.

This clonotype was seen at least ten times. This chain uses TRBV5-1 with TRBJ2-3, with 14 bases identical to TRBD2. The CDR3 is 17 residues long. Trimming at V came to 0 bases and at J to 4 bases, leaving 4 bases not matched to a gene. Germline V gives CDR1 SGHRS, CDR2 YFSETQ. The CDR3 sequence: CASSLGLAGGIADTQYF. The CDR3 nucleotides are TGCGCCAGCAGCTTGGGACTAGCGGGGGGGATTGCAGATACGCAGTATTTT.

This clonotype was seen at least ten times. The chain employs TRBV11-2 and TRBJ1-1; 7 nucleotides align to TRBD1. V lost 4 bases and J lost 4; bases outside the gene matches: 3. Looked up from germline, CDR1 is SGHAT and CDR2 is FQNNGV. This CDR3 contains 13 residues. The chain's CDR3 is CASSSRQGTEAFF. The CDR3 region has the DNA TGTGCCAGCAGCTCTCGACAGGGCACTGAAGCTTTCTTT. Full variable domain (outside the CDR3, taken from reference TRBV11-2 and TRBJ1-1): EAGVAQSPRYKIIEKRQSVAFWCNPISGHATLYWYQQILGQGPKLLIQFQNNGVVDDSQLPKDRFSAERLKGVDSTLKIQPAKLEDSAVYLCASSSRQGTEAFFGQGTRLTVV.

This clonotype was detected only once. The CDR3 DNA sequence: TGCAGTGCTCCTAGCGGGGGCCACAGCTCCTACAATGAGCAGTTCTTC. This sequence encodes CSAPSGGHSSYNEQFF. The chain has TRBV20-1 and TRBJ2-1, with 10 bases fitting TRBD2. The CDR3 totals 16 residues. With 5 bases clipped from V and 0 bases from J, the junction kept 7 bases outside the gene matches. Germline loops: CDR1 DFQATT, CDR2 SNEGSKA (reference sequence).

This clonotype was detected ten times or more. The rearrangement joins TRBV10-3 to TRBJ2-7, with a possible D match to TRBD1 (6 bases). Trimming took off 4 bases at V and 5 bases at J, with 9 bases between the two ends. Germline values: CDR1 ENHRY, CDR2 SYGVKD. The CDR3 runs 12 residues. CDR3 residues: CAISAGVHEQYF. Here the CDR3 DNA reads TGTGCCATCAGTGCAGGGGTACACGAGCAGTACTTC.

Many counts were recorded for this clonotype. The rearrangement uses TRBV20-1 and TRBJ2-2; D assignment may be TRBD1 or TRBD2 (5 bases each). Trimming took 3 bases from V and 0 from J, leaving 5 bases between them. CDR3 length equals 13 residues. Germline V gene lookup returns CDR1 DFQATT and CDR2 SNEGSKA (reference sequence). The CDR3 protein is CSARGPNTGELFF. For the CDR3, the DNA is TGCAGTGCTAGGGGACCGAACACCGGGGAGCTGTTTTTT.

This clonotype showed up many times. The chain employs TRBV20-1 and TRBJ1-5; a possible D gene is TRBD1 (5 bases). In germline, CDR1 is DFQATT, CDR2 SNEGSKA (reference sequence). The CDR3 consists of 15 residues. V was shortened by 5 bases and J by 6 bases, with 20 bases between the two germline ends. The CDR3 sequence: CSAPGAGQQGQPQHF. The DNA for the CDR3 is TGCAGTGCTCCCGGGGCAGGGCAGCAGGGTCAGCCCCAGCATTTT.

The chain links TRBV6-5 to TRBJ2-2, with TRBD2 identical over 13 bases. The CDR3 extends over 15 amino acids. J lost 6 bases, V lost 4 bases, and 2 bases had no gene match. Germline values: CDR1 MNHEY, CDR2 SVGAGI. CDR3: CASSSLAGGPGELFF. CDR3 DNA sequence: TGTGCCAGCAGTTCACTAGCGGGGGGGCCCGGGGAGCTGTTTTTT.

This clonotype was recorded many times. V gene TRBV7-9 combines with J gene TRBJ1-5; D not resolved. With 1 base removed from V and 7 bases from J, the gap between germline ends came to 14 bases. The CDR3 contains 15 residues. CDR1 SEHNR and CDR2 FQNEAQ come from the germline V gene (reference sequence). CDR3 loop: CASSLVGGVGQPQHF. In nucleotides, the CDR3 is TGTGCCAGCAGCTTAGTAGGTGGGGTTGGACAGCCCCAGCATTTT.

This clonotype was counted at least ten times. In DNA, the CDR3 is TGTGCCAGCAGCCTGTTCGGACCGCCTCCCAAAGAGACCCAGTACTTC. This gives the protein CASSLFGPPPKETQYF. This chain connects TRBV7-9 to TRBJ2-5; D not certain. Germline V gene sequence: CDR1 SEHNR, CDR2 FQNEAQ (reference sequence). The CDR3 totals 16 residues. V was pared by 5 bases and J by 3 bases, with 19 bases between.

This clonotype was observed at least ten times. The CDR3 here is CASSLGGTLSYEQYF. CDR3 coding DNA: TGTGCCAGCAGCTTAGGCGGGACACTTTCCTACGAGCAGTACTTC. J is TRBJ2-7 and V is TRBV13; a weak D match, TRBD1 (6 bases). Germline V gene lookup returns CDR1 PRHDT and CDR2 FYEKMQ (reference sequence). The length of the CDR3 is 15 residues. V lost 0 bases and J lost 1, with 10 bases in between.

Ten or more counts support this clonotype. J is TRBJ2-5 and V is TRBV2; D uncertain. There are 15 residues in the CDR3. Germline V gives CDR1 SNHLY, CDR2 FYNNEI. Trimming cost V 10 bases and J 1 base, with 19 bases left between them. The CDR3 bases are TGTGCCATCCCTAGTCATACGTCCTTCCAAGAGACCCAGTACTTC. It codes for CAIPSHTSFQETQYF.

This clonotype has at least ten counts. The chain employs TRBV11-2 and TRBJ2-3, with D unclear. V was clipped by 4 bases and J by 6 bases, with 14 bases between them. The CDR3 consists of 14 residues. The germline V gene has CDR1 SGHAT and CDR2 FQNNGV. The CDR3 DNA reads TGTGCCAGCAGCTCCCCTTCTACCGGGGATACGCAGTATTTT. Translation gives CASSSPSTGDTQYF.

This clonotype was seen at least ten times. CDR3 region: CASSVVGEPSYEQYF. The CDR3, as DNA: TGTGCCAGCAGCGTAGTGGGGGAGCCTAGCTACGAGCAGTACTTC. The rearrangement uses TRBV9 and TRBJ2-7; perhaps D is TRBD1 or TRBD2 (5 bases each). The V gene's germline CDR1 is SGDLS and CDR2 YYNGEE. Trimming took off 0 bases at V and 3 bases at J, with 13 bases between the two ends. The CDR3 consists of 15 residues.

This clonotype was detected only once. The chain joins TRBV11-3 to TRBJ2-3; 7 nucleotides agree with TRBD1. Germline V gene data show CDR1 as SGHNT and CDR2 as YENEEA. There are 15 residues in the CDR3. Germline trimming cut 5 bases from V and 3 bases from J; bases unmatched to any gene: 8. DNA for the CDR3: TGTGCCAGCAGCGCTACAGGGGTACGGACAGATACGCAGTATTTT. Protein sequence: CASSATGVRTDTQYF.

In its sample, this clonotype was seen many times. The chain recombines TRBV11-2 with TRBJ2-1; 9 nucleotides agree with TRBD2. The V gene's germline CDR1 is SGHAT and CDR2 FQNNGV. V dropped 1 base and J dropped 7; count of bases not matched to a gene: 8. CDR3 length: 16 amino acids. CDR3 nucleotides: TGTGCCAGCAGCTTAGGGGCGCGGGGGGGCTGGAATGAGCAGTTCTTC. Amino acids: CASSLGARGGWNEQFF.

This clonotype has ten or more counts. The chain carries TRBV24-1 and TRBJ2-1, with a weak D call TRBD1 (8 bases). V was trimmed by 6 bases and J by 9 bases, leaving 17 bases between them. This CDR3 has 14 residues. Looked up from germline, CDR1 is KGHDR and CDR2 is SFDVKD. Written as DNA, the CDR3 is TGTGCCACCAGTATACAGGGGGGGCTGGGTGAGCAGTTCTTC. It is translated as CATSIQGGLGEQFF.

This clonotype was counted many times. The chain uses TRBV20-1 and TRBJ2-1; 14 nucleotides match TRBD2. Germline V lookup: CDR1 DFQATT, CDR2 SNEGSKA (reference sequence). The CDR3 totals 16 residues. V was pared by 6 bases and J by 3 bases, with 7 bases of the junction left unmatched. The CDR3 bases are TGCAGTGCCGGCGGACTAGCGGGAGGTTTCTACAATGAGCAGTTCTTC. Protein: CSAGGLAGGFYNEQFF.

The J gene is TRBJ1-1, the V gene TRBV6-2 or TRBV6-3, with 9 positions matching TRBD1. The V and J ends lost 8 bases and 6 bases, in that order; junction bases with no gene match: 10. The germline CDR1 and CDR2 sequences are MNHEY and SVGEGT. The CDR3 length is 14 residues. The CDR3 nucleotides read TGTGCCAGCTTCAGGAGTCGACAGGGGGCTGAAGCTTTCTTT. It codes for CASFRSRQGAEAFF.

This clonotype has ten or more counts. The chain employs TRBV6-1 and TRBJ1-2; tentative D call: TRBD1 (6 bases). The CDR3 is made up of 15 amino acids. V gave up 6 bases and J gave up 6 bases, with 20 bases separating them. Germline loops: CDR1 MNHNS, CDR2 SASEGT. CDR3 residues: CASRPGAFVVDGYTF. CDR3 DNA: TGTGCCAGCAGACCGGGGGCTTTTGTTGTTGATGGCTACACCTTC.

A remark on this clonotype: A much larger clone lies one base from this, so it may be a read error. The rearrangement uses TRBV20-1 and TRBJ1-4; 9 bases align to TRBD1. This CDR3 is 14 amino acids long. Trimming at V came to 4 bases and at J to 6 bases, leaving 6 bases not matched to a gene. Germline-derived CDR1 and CDR2 are DFQATT and SNEGSKA (reference sequence). This CDR3 reads CSATPGQGYEKLFF. As DNA, the CDR3 is TGCAGTGCTACCCCGGGACAGGGTTATGAAAAACTGTTTTTT.

This clonotype was recorded many times. The chain uses TRBV5-1 and TRBJ2-5; 8 positions match TRBD1. This CDR3 is built from 16 residues. Trimming took 2 bases from V and 4 from J; bases not matched to a gene: 10. The V gene's germline CDR1 is SGHRS and CDR2 YFSETQ. CDR3 sequence reads: CASSLRRGQRAETQYF. The CDR3 DNA sequence: TGCGCCAGCAGCTTACGCAGGGGGCAGAGGGCAGAGACCCAGTACTTC.